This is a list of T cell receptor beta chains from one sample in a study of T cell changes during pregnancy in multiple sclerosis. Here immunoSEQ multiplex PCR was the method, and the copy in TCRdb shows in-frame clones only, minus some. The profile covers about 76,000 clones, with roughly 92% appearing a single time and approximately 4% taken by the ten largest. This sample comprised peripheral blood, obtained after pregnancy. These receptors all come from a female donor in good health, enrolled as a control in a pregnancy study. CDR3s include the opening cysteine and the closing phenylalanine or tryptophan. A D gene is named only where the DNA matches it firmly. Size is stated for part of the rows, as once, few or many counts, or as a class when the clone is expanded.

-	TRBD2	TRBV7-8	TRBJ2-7	CASGGQRDYEQYF	TGTGCCAGCGGCGGGCAGCGGGATTACGAGCAGTACTTC
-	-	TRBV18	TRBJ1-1	CASSPAGSNTEAFF	TGTGCCAGCTCACCAGCAGGGTCGAACACTGAAGCTTTCTTT
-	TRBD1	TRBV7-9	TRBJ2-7	CASSFRTGQEHEQYF	TGTGCCAGCAGCTTCCGGACAGGGCAAGAGCACGAGCAGTACTTC
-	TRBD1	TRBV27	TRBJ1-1	CASSYRGNTEAFF	TGTGCCAGCAGTTACAGGGGGAACACTGAAGCTTTCTTT
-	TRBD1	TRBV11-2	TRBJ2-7	CATRKPGQGATYGQYF	TGTGCCACCCGGAAACCGGGACAGGGGGCCACCTACGGGCAGTACTTC
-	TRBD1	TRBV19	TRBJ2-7	CASSKGQGAREQYF	TGTGCCAGTAGCAAGGGACAGGGGGCGCGGGAGCAGTACTTC
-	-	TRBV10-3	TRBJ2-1	CAISDSQGPDNEQFF	TGTGCCATCAGTGACTCACAGGGTCCGGACAATGAGCAGTTCTTC
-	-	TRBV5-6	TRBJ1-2	CASSFSGQLRGYGYTF	TGTGCCAGCAGCTTCTCCGGACAGCTTCGGGGCTATGGCTACACCTTC
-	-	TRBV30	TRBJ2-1	CAWSRLLYNEQFF	TGTGCCTGGAGTCGTCTATTATACAATGAGCAGTTCTTC
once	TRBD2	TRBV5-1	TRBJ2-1	CASSLARAGGLGNEQFF	TGCGCCAGCAGCTTGGCCAGAGCGGGGGGCTTAGGCAATGAGCAGTTCTTC
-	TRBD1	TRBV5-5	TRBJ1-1	CASTTWGTDLEAFF	TGTGCCAGCACAACATGGGGGACAGACCTTGAAGCTTTCTTT
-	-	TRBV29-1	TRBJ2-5	CSVGQGRGETQYF	TGCAGCGTTGGGCAGGGGCGGGGGGAGACCCAGTACTTC
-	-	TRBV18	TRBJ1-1	CASSPPGGLAEAFF	TGTGCCAGCTCACCACCGGGGGGGCTGGCTGAAGCTTTCTTT
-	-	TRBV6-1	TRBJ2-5	CASSGTSQETQYF	TGTGCCAGCAGTGGGACATCACAAGAGACCCAGTACTTC
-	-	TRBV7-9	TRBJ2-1	CASSLAPPGEQFF	TGTGCCAGCAGCTTAGCCCCCCCCGGTGAGCAGTTCTTC
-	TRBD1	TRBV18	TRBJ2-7	CASSPTGSSYEQYF	TGTGCCAGCTCACCGACAGGGTCAAGCTACGAGCAGTACTTC
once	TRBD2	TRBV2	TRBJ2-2	CASSELAGGFGELFF	TGTGCCAGCAGTGAACTAGCGGGAGGTTTCGGGGAGCTGTTTTTT
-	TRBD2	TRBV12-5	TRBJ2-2	CASGRSTSGGGFEGTGELFF	TGTGCTAGTGGCCGATCGACTAGCGGGGGCGGGTTTGAGGGAACCGGGGAGCTGTTTTTT
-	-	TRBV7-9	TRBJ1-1	CASSLEWTEAFF	TGTGCCAGCAGCTTGGAGTGGACTGAAGCTTTCTTT
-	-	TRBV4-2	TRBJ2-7	CASSQRLGAYEQYF	TGTGCCAGCAGCCAGCGACTAGGAGCCTACGAGCAGTACTTC
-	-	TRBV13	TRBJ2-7	CASSGPTFNYEQYF	TGTGCCAGCAGCGGGCCAACTTTTAACTACGAGCAGTACTTC
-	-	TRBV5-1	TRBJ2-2	CASNPQGNTGELFF	TGCGCCAGCAACCCTCAGGGTAACACCGGGGAGCTGTTTTTT
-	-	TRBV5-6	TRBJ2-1	CASSPDIYNEQFF	TGTGCCAGCAGCCCGGACATTTACAATGAGCAGTTCTTC
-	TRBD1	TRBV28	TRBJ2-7	CASSLSGTGGDEQYF	TGTGCCAGCAGTCTCTCCGGGACAGGGGGCGACGAGCAGTACTTC
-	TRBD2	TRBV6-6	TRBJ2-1	CASRLAGVDNEQFF	TGTGCCAGCAGACTCGCGGGAGTAGACAATGAGCAGTTCTTC
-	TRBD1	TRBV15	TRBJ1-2	CATSSPNRGDGYTF	TGTGCCACCAGCAGTCCTAACAGGGGGGATGGCTACACCTTC
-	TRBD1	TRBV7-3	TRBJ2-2	CASSRGQGPTGELFF	TGTGCCAGCAGCCGCGGACAGGGGCCCACCGGGGAGCTGTTTTTT
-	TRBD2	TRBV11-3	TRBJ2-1	CASSSGLAGDGEQFF	TGTGCCAGCAGCTCGGGACTAGCGGGAGATGGTGAGCAGTTCTTC